These T cell receptor beta chains were read from a single sample in a study of shared clonotypes between healthy human individuals. This table comes from immunoSEQ multiplex PCR, and its TCRdb copy is limited to in-frame clones, with some not included. This sample has some 2,100,000 clones, with almost 96% found just once. The sequenced sample consisted of naive CD4+ T cells sorted from blood. The receptors here all came from a man younger than 35 in good health. Each CDR3 is given with its conserved first and last residue. A D gene is named only where the DNA matches it firmly. The size of a clone is reported for some rows only, either as once, few or many, or as a class for expanded clones.

TRBD1	TRBJ2-5	TRBV10-3	.	TGTGCCATCAAAGGACAGGAACAAGAGACCCAGTACTTC	CAIKGQEQETQYF
.	TRBJ1-1	TRBV11-2	.	TGTGCCAGCAGCTTAGATAATGTTAGGGCCGTGAACACTGAAGCTTTCTTT	CASSLDNVRAVNTEAFF
.	TRBJ2-5	TRBV5-1	.	TGCGCCAGCAGCTTGATTCCGGGGGCGCAGCAAGAGACCCAGTACTTC	CASSLIPGAQQETQYF
.	TRBJ1-4	TRBV9	.	TGTGCCAGCAGCGCCACCGACAATGGGAGTGAAAAACTGTTTTTT	CASSATDNGSEKLFF
.	TRBJ1-5	TRBV7-2	.	TGTGCCAGCAGCCCCTGGGCAGGAACCAATCAGCCCCAGCATTTT	CASSPWAGTNQPQHF
.	TRBJ1-4	TRBV11-2	.	TGTGCCAGCAGCTTAGGGGCTACAGAAAAACTGTTTTTT	CASSLGATEKLFF
.	TRBJ1-1	TRBV25-1	.	TGTGCCAGCAGTGAATGGTCCGGGACCGGTGTGAACACTGAAGCTTTCTTT	CASSEWSGTGVNTEAFF
.	TRBJ2-7	TRBV29-1	.	TGCAGCGTTGAGAGGGGAGCGCCCTACGAGCAGTACTTC	CSVERGAPYEQYF
.	TRBJ2-7	TRBV15	.	TGTGCCACCAGCAGTGGGACACTTTCCTACGAGCAGTACTTC	CATSSGTLSYEQYF
TRBD1	TRBJ1-2	TRBV2	once	TGTGCCAGCAGTAAACCGGGACAGAGCTATGGCTACACCTTC	CASSKPGQSYGYTF
.	TRBJ1-1	TRBV5-4	.	TGTGCCAGCAGCGCGACAGGTGTTTGGACTGAAGCTTTCTTT	CASSATGVWTEAFF
TRBD1	TRBJ1-3	TRBV5-1	.	TGCGCCAGCAGCAGACAGGGGGAAAACACCATATATTTT	CASSRQGENTIYF
.	TRBJ2-5	TRBV5-1	.	TGCGCCAGCAGCTTAGGGACGGGGGTTACGACCCAGTACTTC	CASSLGTGVTTQYF
.	TRBJ1-2	TRBV7-8	.	TGTGCCAGCAGCCCACAGCGGGAGGTGCCTTATGGCTACACCTTC	CASSPQREVPYGYTF
.	TRBJ1-5	TRBV30	.	TGTGCCTGGAGTTACCATTGGGGTGTTAGCAATCAGCCCCAGCATTTT	CAWSYHWGVSNQPQHF
.	TRBJ2-3	TRBV6-6	.	TGTGCCAGCACCTACACAGATACGCAGTATTTT	CASTYTDTQYF
.	TRBJ1-5	TRBV5-6	.	TGTGCCAGCAGCTTGGGAAGTCAGGATCAGCCCCAGCATTTT	CASSLGSQDQPQHF
.	TRBJ1-5	TRBV7-2	.	TGTGCCAGCAGCTTAGACCAGGGGTCTCGCAATCAGCCCCAGCATTTT	CASSLDQGSRNQPQHF
.	TRBJ2-3	TRBV7-9	.	TGTGCCAGCAGCTTGATGTATTTGGATACGCAGTATTTT	CASSLMYLDTQYF
.	TRBJ2-3	TRBV12-5	once	TGTGCTAGTGGTTTACCCGATTTTGGCGCAGATACGCAGTATTTT	CASGLPDFGADTQYF
.	TRBJ1-1	TRBV25-1	.	TGTGCCAGCAGTGACGCAACACAGGGGAACACTGAAGCTTTCTTT	CASSDATQGNTEAFF
.	TRBJ2-2	TRBV27	.	TGTGCCAGCAGGTCCAGGGGTTTCACCGGGGAGCTGTTTTTT	CASRSRGFTGELFF
.	TRBJ1-4	TRBV5-1	.	TGCGCCAGCAGCGGAAAGGACTTCAATGAAAAACTGTTTTTT	CASSGKDFNEKLFF
TRBD2	TRBJ2-5	TRBV18	.	TGTGCCAGCTCAAGACTAGCGGGGGGTCAAGAGACCCAGTACTTC	CASSRLAGGQETQYF
TRBD1	TRBJ1-2	TRBV18	.	TGTGCCAGCTCTCGAATAGGGGGACAGGCGTATGGCTACACCTTC	CASSRIGGQAYGYTF
.	TRBJ2-3	TRBV5-1	.	TGCGCCAGCGGAACAGGGAGACGGGCAGATACGCAGTATTTT	CASGTGRRADTQYF
.	TRBJ1-2	TRBV5-6	once	TGTGCCAGCAGCTTGGTGGCCAACTATGGCTACACCTTC	CASSLVANYGYTF
.	TRBJ2-5	TRBV5-1	.	TGCGCCAGCAGCACACTAGGGGAAGAGACCCAGTACTTC	CASSTLGEETQYF
TRBD1	TRBJ2-1	TRBV29-1	.	TGCAGCTGTACGTTCGGGACAGATTACAATGAGCAGTTCTTC	CSCTFGTDYNEQFF
.	TRBJ2-3	TRBV19	.	TGTGCCAGTAGTATTTGGGGACTTGACACAGATACGCAGTATTTT	CASSIWGLDTDTQYF
.	TRBJ2-4	TRBV11-2	.	TGTGCCAGCAGCGGCCAGGCAGCCAAAAACATTCAGTACTTC	CASSGQAAKNIQYF
.	TRBJ1-1	TRBV11-2	.	TGTGCCAGCAGTTCAGCTGGGGGCACTGAAGCTTTCTTT	CASSSAGGTEAFF
TRBD1	TRBJ1-2	TRBV6-4	.	TGTGCCAGCAGTGACTTGGGACAGATCCAAGGGGGCTACACCTTC	CASSDLGQIQGGYTF
TRBD2	TRBJ2-2	TRBV7-9	.	TGTGCCAGCAGCTCTTCAAGCGGGAGCGGGACCGGGGAGCTGTTTTTT	CASSSSSGSGTGELFF
.	TRBJ2-7	TRBV6-1	.	TGTGCCAGCAATCCTTCCAATACGGCCTCCTACGAGCAGTACTTC	CASNPSNTASYEQYF
TRBD2	TRBJ2-3	TRBV11-2	.	TGTGCCAGCAGCTTAGTTCTGGGGGGGAGCACAGATACGCAGTATTTT	CASSLVLGGSTDTQYF
.	TRBJ2-3	TRBV4-2	.	TGTGCCAGCAGCCAAGTGGTCACAGATACGCAGTATTTT	CASSQVVTDTQYF
.	TRBJ1-2	TRBV6-1	.	TGTGCCAGCAGTGAAGGCCCTGCCTCACTGGGCTACACCTTC	CASSEGPASLGYTF
.	TRBJ1-5	TRBV19	.	TGTGCCAGCGCGGGTGGAGGGAATCAGCCCCAGCATTTT	CASAGGGNQPQHF
TRBD1	TRBJ1-6	TRBV6-5	.	TGTGCCAGCAGTTACCTGGGCCAGGGGGATTCACCCCTCCACTTT	CASSYLGQGDSPLHF
TRBD1	TRBJ1-2	TRBV6-4	.	TGTGCCAGCAGTGCTGGGGACAGGGCGTTCGGTGGCTACACCTTC	CASSAGDRAFGGYTF
.	TRBJ1-1	TRBV7-9	.	TGTGCCAGCAGCCTATGGGAGGGGAACACTGAAGCTTTCTTT	CASSLWEGNTEAFF
TRBD1	TRBJ2-3	TRBV6-6	.	TGTGCCAGCAGTTATCCGTTGACAGGGGGATGGGGTACGCAGTATTTT	CASSYPLTGGWGTQYF